These 31 T cell receptor beta chains originate from one sample sequenced in a study of T cells in localized non-small cell lung cancer. The table came from immunoSEQ multiplex PCR; TCRdb's copy has only in-frame clones and leaves some out. The sample lists tens of thousands of clones, about 81% occurring once. The input for sequencing was peripheral blood, taken before any cancer treatment. These receptor sequences come from a man aged 35-69 years with stage I lung adenocarcinoma.

The chain combines TRBV27 with TRBJ2-1; 7 bases are shared with TRBD2. CDR1 MNHEY and CDR2 SMNVEV come from the germline V gene (reference sequence). This CDR3 spans 17 amino acids. With V trimmed by 6 bases and J by 5 bases, 16 bases remained unmatched. The CDR3 spells CASSSLGGGRVNNEQFF. The CDR3 nucleotides are TGTGCCAGCAGCTCCCTGGGAGGTGGGAGGGTCAACAATGAGCAGTTCTTC.

The chain uses TRBV30 and TRBJ2-5; D is possibly TRBD1 or TRBD2 (6 bases each). Trimming shortened V by 0 bases and J by 5 bases, and 19 bases separated the two germline ends. CDR3 length: 16 residues. Germline V gene data show CDR1 as GTSNPN and CDR2 as SVGIG (reference sequence). DNA of the CDR3: TGTGCCTGGAGTGTAGGGTCCGGGGGCATCAAGGAGACCCAGTACTTC. Amino acids: CAWSVGSGGIKETQYF.

The sample holds a few counts of this clone. The chain is built from TRBV2 and TRBJ2-7, with TRBD1 identical over 10 bases. Germline assignment: CDR1 SNHLY and CDR2 FYNNEI. The V and J ends lost 8 bases and 6 bases, in that order; junction bases with no gene match: 4. CDR3 length: 12 residues. CDR3 DNA sequence: TGTGCCAGCCGGGACAGGGGTACCGAGCAGTACTTC. Translation gives CASRDRGTEQYF. The full variable domain, rest sourced from reference TRBV2 and TRBJ2-7, is EPEVTQTPSHQVTQMGQEVILRCVPISNHLYFYWYRQILGQKVEFLVSFYNNEISEKSEIFDDQFSVERPDGSNFTLKIRSTKLEDSAMYFCASRDRGTEQYFGPGTRLTVT.

V and J are TRBV27 and TRBJ2-2; 13 bases line up with TRBD2. V shed 5 bases, J shed 4 bases, and the junction held 4 bases outside the gene matches. The CDR3 is made up of 16 amino acids. Germline assignment: CDR1 MNHEY and CDR2 SMNVEV (reference sequence). CDR3: CASSPWTSGGTGELFF. CDR3 bases: TGTGCCAGCAGTCCCTGGACTAGCGGGGGCACCGGGGAGCTGTTTTTT.

V is TRBV5-3 and J is TRBJ2-7; weak D call: TRBD2 (6 bases). TRBV5-3 is sorted into the ORF group, with uncertain function. The CDR3 is 12 amino acids. CDR3 DNA sequence: TGTACCGGGGGTGGAAAACCGGTGGAGCAGTACTTC. Translating it yields CTGGGKPVEQYF.

The genes are TRBV7-9 and TRBJ2-7, with TRBD2 matching over 14 bases. This CDR3 spans 18 amino acids. Germline assignment: CDR1 SEHNR and CDR2 FQNEAQ (reference sequence). V dropped 4 bases and J dropped 3; count of bases not matched to a gene: 11. CDR3 DNA sequence: TGTGCCAGCAGCTCCGGACTAGCGGGAGGTAAGGGGAACTACGAGCAGTACTTC. This codes for CASSSGLAGGKGNYEQYF.

This clone was counted a single time. The V and J genes are TRBV4-3 and TRBJ1-6, with 9 bases fitting TRBD1. The CDR3 contains 17 residues. Germline loops: CDR1 LGHNA, CDR2 YSLEER. Trimming cost V 0 bases and J 6 bases; bases outside gene matches: 6. The CDR3 coding sequence is TGCGCCAGCAGCCAAGATCCGACAGGGGGACGTAATTCACCCCTCCACTTT. This translates into CASSQDPTGGRNSPLHF.

The rearrangement joins TRBV7-3 to TRBJ2-7; no clear D gene. The CDR3 length is 14 residues. With 5 bases removed from V and 6 bases from J, the gap between germline ends came to 17 bases. Germline V gene lookup returns CDR1 SGHTA and CDR2 FQGTGA. CDR3 DNA: TGTGCCAGCAGCCCAAATTTCGGTGGTGTCGAGCAGTACTTC. Its protein is CASSPNFGGVEQYF. The whole variable domain, filled in from reference TRBV7-3 and TRBJ2-7, reads GAGVSQTPSNKVTEKGKYVELRCDPISGHTALYWYRQSLGQGPEFLIYFQGTGAADDSGLPNDRFFAVRPEGSVSTLKIQRTERGDSAVYLCASSPNFGGVEQYFGPGTRLTVT.

The chain joins TRBV5-6 to TRBJ2-7; 9 bases map to TRBD2. J gave up 6 bases and V 4 bases, and 14 bases lay outside the gene matches. The CDR3 extends over 16 amino acids. Germline V lookup: CDR1 SGHDT, CDR2 YYEEEE. The CDR3 coding sequence is TGTGCCAGCAGCCCACTGAGGGGCGGGAGGGTTAGCGAGCAGTACTTC. This encodes CASSPLRGGRVSEQYF.

The chain is built from TRBV28 and TRBJ2-7, with TRBD2 matching 8 bases. Germline V gene data show CDR1 as MDHEN and CDR2 as SYDVKM. With V trimmed by 10 bases and J by 1 base, 15 bases remained unmatched. The CDR3 contains 16 residues. CDR3 sequence: CATHPAGGGISYEQYF. The CDR3 coding sequence is TGTGCCACCCATCCGGCGGGGGGAGGTATATCCTACGAGCAGTACTTC.

This chain uses TRBV2 with TRBJ2-7, with D unclear. CDR1 is SNHLY, CDR2 FYNNEI, per germline. The V and J ends lost 11 bases and 2 bases respectively, with 10 bases between them. This CDR3 spans 11 amino acids. The CDR3 loop reads CACTVAYEQYF. DNA for the CDR3: TGTGCCTGTACAGTAGCCTACGAGCAGTACTTC.

The chain joins TRBV5-4 to TRBJ2-5, with TRBD1 matching over 7 bases. The CDR3 sequence is 15 residues long. Trimming cost V 3 bases and J 0 bases; bases outside gene matches: 5. The germline V gene encodes CDR1 SGHNT and CDR2 YYREEE (reference sequence). The CDR3: CASSYKGQYQETQYF. The CDR3 DNA reads as TGTGCCAGCAGCTACAAGGGACAGTACCAAGAGACCCAGTACTTC.

This clone was seen once. The V call is TRBV27, the J call TRBJ1-2; D gene unclear. CDR1 is MNHEY and CDR2 is SMNVEV in the germline V gene (reference sequence). The V end was cut by 5 bases, the J end by 12 bases, with 13 bases between. The CDR3 is 11 residues long. The CDR3 region is CASSPLGSNTF. The CDR3 nucleotides are TGTGCCAGCAGTCCCTTGGGATCGAACACCTTC.

The chain is built from TRBV10-3 and TRBJ2-2; TRBD2 might be the D (5 bases). CDR1 and CDR2 from the germline V gene are ENHRY and SYGVKD. V lost 8 bases, J lost 3 bases, and 13 bases lay in between. The CDR3 contains 14 residues. The CDR3 reads CAIAEGGDTGELFF. The CDR3 nucleotides are TGTGCCATCGCTGAGGGCGGAGACACCGGGGAGCTGTTTTTT.

J is TRBJ2-1 and V is TRBV9; D gene uncertain. Germline values: CDR1 SGDLS, CDR2 YYNGEE. The CDR3 consists of 13 residues. V lost 0 bases and J 13 bases, leaving 14 bases between the germline ends. CDR3 protein: CASSVAPPPPQFF. In DNA, the CDR3 is TGTGCCAGCAGCGTAGCGCCCCCTCCGCCCCAGTTCTTC.

This chain connects TRBV6-1 to TRBJ1-4; 9 nucleotides agree with TRBD1. The V segment lost 5 bases and the J segment 6 bases; nucleotides outside the gene matches: 1. This CDR3 is 13 amino acids long. The germline gives CDR1 MNHNS, CDR2 SASEGT. In nucleotides, the CDR3 is TGTGCCAGCAGTTGGACAGGGGATGAAAAACTGTTTTTT. As protein: CASSWTGDEKLFF.

The chain couples TRBV28 to TRBJ1-2; TRBD1 agrees at 7 bases. V trimming: 5 bases; J trimming: 8 bases; junction bases outside the gene matches: 8. Germline V gives CDR1 MDHEN, CDR2 SYDVKM. There are 13 residues in the CDR3. CDR3: CASSDYRGQGYTF. CDR3 nucleotide sequence: TGTGCCAGCAGTGATTACAGGGGACAAGGCTACACCTTC.

This clone was observed a single time. The rearrangement links TRBV4-1 to TRBJ2-1, with 7 positions matching TRBD2. This CDR3 has 15 residues. Trimming cost V 1 base and J 7 bases; bases outside gene matches: 7. CDR1 is MGHRA, CDR2 YSYEKL, per germline. The CDR3 here is CASSQGLAGKNEQFF. DNA of the CDR3: TGCGCCAGCAGCCAAGGACTAGCAGGAAAGAATGAGCAGTTCTTC.

The J gene is TRBJ2-5, the V gene TRBV13, with TRBD2 matching 12 bases. Trimming removed 3 bases from V and 5 bases from J; junction bases left unmatched: 4. CDR3 length: 15 amino acids. The germline V gene encodes CDR1 PRHDT and CDR2 FYEKMQ (reference sequence). CDR3 loop: CASSLTSGSRETQYF. The DNA of the CDR3 is TGTGCCAGCAGCTTGACTAGCGGGAGTCGGGAGACCCAGTACTTC.

As DNA, the CDR3 is TGTGCCAGCGGGGCTGTCTACGAGCAGTACTTC. Translated: CASGAVYEQYF. The gene calls are TRBV2 and TRBJ2-7; D is perhaps TRBD1 (5 bases). Trimming took off 8 bases at V and 3 bases at J, with 8 bases between the two ends. This CDR3 has 11 residues. CDR1 SNHLY and CDR2 FYNNEI come from the germline V gene.

The chain joins TRBV5-1 to TRBJ2-5, with TRBD2 matching over 11 bases. The CDR3 spans 16 residues. Germline V gives CDR1 SGHRS, CDR2 YFSETQ. V shed 6 bases and J 5 bases; nucleotides not matched to a gene: 12. DNA of the CDR3: TGCGCCAGCATCGCGACTAGCGGGACGCGGGGGGAGACCCAGTACTTC. Its translation is CASIATSGTRGETQYF.

The chain couples TRBV4-1 to TRBJ2-7; the match to TRBD2 covers 7 bases. The CDR3 is 15 residues long. CDR1 is MGHRA and CDR2 is YSYEKL in the germline V gene. Unmatched junction bases numbered 8, after V lost 4 bases and J lost 2 bases. The CDR3: CASSPSLAGAYEQYF. The CDR3 nucleotides read TGCGCCAGCAGCCCGTCCCTGGCGGGAGCCTACGAGCAGTACTTC.

The V and J genes are TRBV7-8 and TRBJ1-3; D remains unclear. Trimming removed 3 bases at V and 3 bases at J, with 12 bases between. CDR3 length: 15 amino acids. From germline, CDR1 is SGHVS and CDR2 FQNEAQ. The CDR3 protein is CASSFSYGVGNTIYF. The CDR3 DNA reads TGTGCCAGCAGCTTCAGCTATGGGGTTGGAAACACCATATATTTT.

This clone was observed a handful of times. The rearrangement joins TRBV18 to TRBJ2-3; D gene unclear. The CDR3 loop spans 12 amino acids. Per germline, CDR1 KGHSH and CDR2 LQKENI. The ends were cut back, 2 bases at V and 10 bases at J, with 10 bases in the middle. The CDR3 is CASSPDQSAQYF. CDR3 in DNA: TGTGCCAGCTCACCAGATCAATCGGCGCAGTATTTT.

The rearrangement links TRBV5-1 to TRBJ1-6; possible D gene TRBD1, 5 bases. Between the trimmed V and J ends, which lost 3 bases and 8 bases, there was a span of 12 bases. CDR3 size: 14 residues. The germline V gene has CDR1 SGHRS and CDR2 YFSETQ. The chain's CDR3 is CASSSWGQDSPLHF. The CDR3 DNA is TGCGCCAGCAGCTCCTGGGGCCAAGATTCACCCCTCCACTTT.

V usage is TRBV5-4 and J usage is TRBJ1-1, with no clear D. Germline CDR1 SGHNT, CDR2 YYREEE (reference sequence). The CDR3 has 12 amino acids. V lost 0 bases and J lost 2, with 2 bases in between. In DNA form, the CDR3 reads TGTGCCAGCAGCTTGGACAACACTGAAGCTTTCTTT. This codes for CASSLDNTEAFF.

CDR3 residues: CASSQGGHEQFF. For the CDR3, the DNA is TGCGCCAGCAGCCAAGGGGGGCATGAGCAGTTCTTC. This chain joins TRBV4-3 and TRBJ2-1; D possibly corresponds to TRBD1 (6 bases). This CDR3 comprises 12 residues. V dropped 1 base and J dropped 8 bases, with 6 bases sitting between them. CDR1 LGHNA and CDR2 YSLEER come from the germline V gene.

The chain recombines TRBV5-1 with TRBJ2-5; a weak D match, TRBD2 (6 bases). V lost 2 bases and J lost 5, with 13 bases in between. CDR1 is SGHRS, CDR2 YFSETQ, per germline. The CDR3 consists of 14 residues. CDR3 in DNA: TGCGCCAGCAGCTTACGAGCGGGTACCGAGACCCAGTACTTC. This codes for CASSLRAGTETQYF.

For the CDR3, the DNA is TGTGCCAGCTCACCACTCCAGGCTCTCACAGATACGCAGTATTTT. Residues: CASSPLQALTDTQYF. The genes are TRBV18 and TRBJ2-3; D not certain. This CDR3 contains 15 residues. Germline CDR1 is KGHSH and CDR2 is LQKENI. V was shortened by 1 base and J by 2 bases, with 10 bases between the two germline ends.

The V call is TRBV7-2, the J call TRBJ1-1; D remains unclear. The germline V gene has CDR1 SGHTA and CDR2 FQGNSA. The CDR3 consists of 13 residues. Trimming shortened V by 4 bases and J by 4 bases, and 10 bases separated the two germline ends. The CDR3 is CASSSGLITEAFF. CDR3 nucleotides: TGTGCCAGCAGCTCTGGACTGATCACTGAAGCTTTCTTT. Supplemented by reference TRBV7-2 and TRBJ1-1, the full variable domain reads GAGVSQSPSNKVTEKGKDVELRCDPISGHTALYWYRQSLGQGLEFLIYFQGNSAPDKSGLPSDRFSAERTGGSVSTLTIQRTQQEDSAVYLCASSSGLITEAFFGQGTRLTVV.

The chain recombines TRBV28 with TRBJ2-4; D perhaps matches TRBD1 (6 bases). V dropped 5 bases and J dropped 0 bases, with 11 bases sitting between them. The CDR3 runs to 15 residues. Germline V CDR1 and CDR2: MDHEN, SYDVKM. The CDR3 nucleotides read TGTGCCAGCAGTCCCGGACAGATAGCCAAAAACATTCAGTACTTC. Residues: CASSPGQIAKNIQYF.